Presented here are 17 T cell receptor beta chains from one specimen sequenced in a study of blood T cell repertoires in COVID-19. Sequencing used immunoSEQ multiplex PCR; TCRdb keeps in-frame clones, though not all of them. The top ten hold 9% to 15% of the sample, which has 250,000 or so clones, 86% seen once. Sequencing input: peripheral blood. The receptors here all came from a man older than 75 with acute or convalescent COVID-19.

The V call is TRBV12-3 or TRBV12-4, the J call TRBJ1-6; possible D gene TRBD1, 5 bases. Trimming removed 4 bases at V and 7 bases at J, with 8 bases between. The CDR3 has 13 amino acids. CDR3 nucleotide sequence: TGTGCCAGCAGTTGGGCAGGGAATTCACCCCTCCACTTT. Translation gives CASSWAGNSPLHF.

In DNA, the CDR3 is TGTGCCAGCAGCCACGGACAGGGGAGGCGCACTGAAGCTTTCTTT. It translates to CASSHGQGRRTEAFF. V is TRBV6-5 and J is TRBJ1-1; 9 nucleotides align to TRBD1. This CDR3 is built from 15 residues. Trimming cost V 6 bases and J 4 bases; bases outside gene matches: 9. Germline CDR1 is MNHEY and CDR2 is SVGAGI.

The V gene is TRBV28, the J gene TRBJ1-5; unclear D gene. The V end lost 7 bases, the J end lost 4 bases, and 17 bases lay between the germline ends. The CDR3 has 15 residues. Germline CDR1 and CDR2: MDHEN and SYDVKM. The CDR3 nucleotides read TGTGCCAGCATGAACAGATTTGCGATTAATCAGCCCCAGCATTTT. Translation gives CASMNRFAINQPQHF.

This chain joins TRBV6-4 and TRBJ2-3; D is perhaps TRBD2 (5 bases). The CDR3 consists of 14 residues. Trimming left V 3 bases short and J 5 bases short, with 12 bases between. Germline assignment: CDR1 MRHNA and CDR2 SNTAGT. The DNA of the CDR3 is TGTGCCAGCAGTGATGGAGGACTTCAAGATACGCAGTATTTT. Amino acid sequence: CASSDGGLQDTQYF.

This chain connects TRBV7-9 to TRBJ2-1; D might be TRBD1 (6 bases). This CDR3 comprises 16 residues. The germline CDR1 and CDR2 sequences are SEHNR and FQNEAQ (reference sequence). Trimming cost V 7 bases and J 3 bases, with 19 bases left between them. The CDR3 is CASNLGGQRNYNEQFF. The CDR3 coding sequence is TGTGCCAGCAACCTTGGAGGACAGCGGAACTACAATGAGCAGTTCTTC.

The chain employs TRBV19 and TRBJ1-5, with 11 bases matching TRBD1. This CDR3 region has 15 residues. Germline assignment: CDR1 LNHDA and CDR2 SQIVND (reference sequence). Trimming took 6 bases from V and 4 from J; bases not matched to a gene: 5. The DNA for the CDR3 is TGTGCCAGTAGGGAGGACAGGGGGCCTAATCAGCCCCAGCATTTT. This sequence encodes CASREDRGPNQPQHF. Drawing the rest from reference TRBV19 and TRBJ1-5, the complete variable domain is DGGITQSPKYLFRKEGQNVTLSCEQNLNHDAMYWYRQDPGQGLRLIYYSQIVNDFQKGDIAEGYSVSREKKESFPLTVTSAQKNPTAFYLCASREDRGPNQPQHFGDGTRLSIL.

J is TRBJ1-2 and V is TRBV28; 8 nucleotides agree with TRBD1. V lost 3 bases, J lost 4 bases, and 13 bases stayed unmatched. CDR3 length: 17 amino acids. Germline CDR1 is MDHEN and CDR2 is SYDVKM. The CDR3 sequence is CASSFWDRLTLGYGYTF. The CDR3 DNA reads as TGTGCCAGCAGTTTTTGGGACAGGCTCACTCTTGGCTATGGCTACACCTTC.

The genes are TRBV7-9 and TRBJ1-4, with D uncertain. The germline gives CDR1 SEHNR, CDR2 FQNEAQ (reference sequence). Trimming took off 5 bases at V and 11 bases at J, with 12 bases between the two ends. CDR3 size: 12 residues. CDR3 DNA: TGTGCCAGCAGCGCGAGTTTTGGTAAACTGTTTTTT. It yields the protein CASSASFGKLFF. Complete variable domain (other parts from reference TRBV7-9 and TRBJ1-4): DTGVSQNPRHKITKRGQNVTFRCDPISEHNRLYWYRQTLGQGPEFLTYFQNEAQLEKSRLLSDRFSAERPKGSFSTLEIQRTEQGDSAMYLCASSASFGKLFFGSGTQLSVL.

The rearrangement joins TRBV7-3 to TRBJ2-3; 7 nucleotides align to TRBD1. Losses at the gene ends were 5 bases for V and 1 base for J; bases not matched to a gene: 9. Germline CDR1 reads SGHTA; CDR2 reads FQGTGA. CDR3 size: 16 residues. The CDR3 spells CASSLGQQRRTDTQYF. CDR3 in DNA: TGTGCCAGCAGCCTGGGACAGCAAAGACGCACAGATACGCAGTATTTT.

The sample holds a few counts of this clone. The gene calls are TRBV20-1 and TRBJ2-1; 10 nucleotides agree with TRBD2. CDR3 length: 15 amino acids. The germline V gene encodes CDR1 DFQATT and CDR2 SNEGSKA (reference sequence). V lost 3 bases to trimming and J lost 5 bases; unmatched junction nucleotides: 7. The CDR3 sequence: CSASPGLAENNEQFF. For the CDR3, the DNA is TGCAGTGCTAGTCCTGGACTAGCGGAAAACAATGAGCAGTTCTTC.

This clone was found a few times. The sample carries other DNA sequences with the same CDR3. The V call is TRBV11-2, the J call TRBJ1-1; possible D gene TRBD1, 6 bases. Trimming took off 1 base at V and 1 base at J, with 7 bases between the two ends. This CDR3 is built from 14 residues. Germline V CDR1 and CDR2: SGHAT, FQNNGV. CDR3 sequence (DNA): TGTGCCAGCAGCTTAGGACAGGCGAACACTGAAGCTTTCTTT. It is translated as CASSLGQANTEAFF.

This clone came up once. The J gene is TRBJ1-2, the V gene TRBV25-1, with TRBD1 identical over 9 bases. The V gene's germline CDR1 is MGHDK and CDR2 SYGVNS. CDR3 length: 14 amino acids. With 6 bases clipped from V and 7 bases from J, the junction kept 9 bases outside the gene matches. In DNA, the CDR3 is TGTGCCAGCAGGGAGGACAGGGGAGGGTTTGGCTACACCTTC. This encodes CASREDRGGFGYTF.

The genes are TRBV28 and TRBJ1-2; 8 nucleotides line up with TRBD1. The CDR3 has 14 amino acids. Germline trimming cut 2 bases from V and 3 bases from J; bases unmatched to any gene: 2. From germline, CDR1 is MDHEN and CDR2 SYDVKM. As DNA, the CDR3 is TGTGCCAGCAGTTTAAACAGGGGGTACTATGGCTACACCTTC. It specifies CASSLNRGYYGYTF.

The chain recombines TRBV18 with TRBJ2-1; 7 bases line up with TRBD2. Trimming cost V 6 bases and J 7 bases; bases outside gene matches: 12. The CDR3 is 15 amino acids. Germline V gene sequence: CDR1 KGHSH, CDR2 LQKENI. The CDR3 region is CASSLPAGDGNEQFF. CDR3 nucleotide sequence: TGTGCCAGCTCCCTTCCGGCGGGAGATGGAAATGAGCAGTTCTTC.

The chain links TRBV19 to TRBJ1-2; weak D call: TRBD1 (5 bases). Trimming removed 5 bases from V and 1 base from J, with 14 bases in between. The germline V gene has CDR1 LNHDA and CDR2 SQIVND (reference sequence). The CDR3 loop spans 15 amino acids. For the CDR3, the DNA is TGTGCCAGTAGTCTAGCCGACAGCGATAACTATGGCTACACCTTC. Its translation is CASSLADSDNYGYTF.

The CDR3 reads CATLGGRAGGYTF. As DNA, the CDR3 is TGTGCCACCCTTGGGGGCAGGGCGGGTGGCTACACCTTC. This chain joins TRBV28 and TRBJ1-2, with D maybe TRBD1 (6 bases). Germline CDR1 and CDR2: MDHEN and SYDVKM. V lost 10 bases to trimming and J lost 7 bases, with 19 bases between them. The length of the CDR3 is 13 residues.

The chain is built from TRBV7-2 and TRBJ1-1, with D perhaps TRBD1 (6 bases). V shed 1 base and J shed 3 bases, with 12 bases lying between them. Germline V gives CDR1 SGHTA, CDR2 FQGNSA. The CDR3 is 15 residues long. The CDR3 spells CASSLVTGLYTEAFF. For the CDR3, the DNA is TGTGCCAGCAGCTTAGTCACAGGGCTGTACACTGAAGCTTTCTTT.